This T cell receptor (beta chain) appears in the sequencing data of a study of control samples from healthy donors and cancer patients. The length of the CDR3 is 14 residues. Germline loops: CDR1 MNHEY, CDR2 SMNVEV (reference sequence). The V and J ends lost 2 bases and 3 bases respectively, with 11 bases between them. This table comes from immunoSEQ multiplex PCR, and its TCRdb copy is limited to in-frame clones, with some not included. The sample carries 200,000 or so clones, about 90% recorded once. Sample: blood. The receptor was derived from a man aged 25 to 40 in good health. The V gene is TRBV27, the J gene TRBJ2-7, with TRBD1 as a possible D gene (5 bases). The CDR3 region has the DNA TGTGCCAGCAGTTTAGGCTGGGGCGGCTACGAGCAGTACTTC. This gives the protein CASSLGWGGYEQYF.